This T cell receptor beta chain was documented in a study of blood T cell repertoires in COVID-19. Study background: The samples span acute and convalescent COVID-19 from the United States, Italy and Spain. Nucleic acid was either cDNA or gDNA, and it came from T cells, B-cell-depleted T cells, or PBMCs.

Original analysis: Researchers report that nucleated cell counts were estimated from reference gene primer amplification. Only in-frame clones appear in the TCRdb table, and some are missing; sequencing was by immunoSEQ multiplex PCR. The D gene and trimming were derived from the DNA, and the V and J assignments and clone size from that table. The sample includes about 190,000 clones, roughly 82% seen only once; the top ten take approximately 5.4%. Trimming removed 9 bases from V and 4 bases from J; junction bases left unmatched: 12. The CDR3 spans 15 residues. The V gene's germline CDR1 is SGHRS and CDR2 YFSETQ.

Material: peripheral blood. The TCR sequence derives from a woman in her twenties or thirties with acute or convalescent COVID-19. The chain has TRBV5-1 and TRBJ2-2, with 7 bases matching TRBD1. The CDR3, as DNA: TGCGCCACCTCAGCTCGACAGGGAACCACCGGGGAGCTGTTTTTT. This encodes CATSARQGTTGELFF.